Listed below are T cell receptor beta chains from one sample, sequenced in a study of cytomegalovirus exposure and HLA in healthy donors. Only in-frame clones appear in the TCRdb table, and some are missing; sequencing was by immunoSEQ multiplex PCR. This table has over 100,000 clones, approximately 91% appearing once. The material sequenced was PBMCs. These receptors originate from a woman aged 18-29 years in good health and CMV-seronegative. Both conserved end residues are part of each CDR3. D genes are given only for firm matches. Size tells how often a clone was seen (once, few, many) or the class of an expanded clone, and some rows leave it out.

CDR3nt,CDR3aa,abundance,v_gene,d_gene,j_gene
TGCGCCAGCAGCTTGGAGGTGTCGCAGGGGACGAACACTGAAGCTTTCTTT,CASSLEVSQGTNTEAFF,-,TRBV5-1,-,TRBJ1-1
TGCAGCGCCAGACTCGGACAAACCGGGGAGCTGTTTTTT,CSARLGQTGELFF,-,TRBV29-1,-,TRBJ2-2
TGTGCCTGGTTTGGACAGGGGGCGAGCGGGGAGCTGTTTTTT,CAWFGQGASGELFF,-,TRBV30,TRBD1,TRBJ2-2
TGTGCCAGCTCAATAGCCACGTATGGCTACACCTTC,CASSIATYGYTF,-,TRBV18,-,TRBJ1-2
TGTGCCAGCAAGTCGGGCGGGGGCAGCGGCCTGCTTGAGCAGTTCTTC,CASKSGGGSGLLEQFF,-,TRBV5-4,-,TRBJ2-1
TGTGCCAGCAGTTCTCAACCAAAGGGCGGGACAGGGCGCCCCTACGAGCAGTACTTC,CASSSQPKGGTGRPYEQYF,-,TRBV28,TRBD1,TRBJ2-7
TGTGCCAGCAGCTTTGGGACAGGACGTTGGACGCAGTATTTT,CASSFGTGRWTQYF,-,TRBV5-6,TRBD1,TRBJ2-3
TGTGCCAGCAGTTTACCCCCAGGGGGCTATGGCTACACCTTC,CASSLPPGGYGYTF,-,TRBV28,TRBD1,TRBJ1-2
TGTGCCAGCAGTGCCGCCGGCGGGGGCAATGAGCAGTTCTTC,CASSAAGGGNEQFF,-,TRBV6-4,TRBD2,TRBJ2-1
TGTGCCAGCAGTTTCTCCCGTCCTTTACAGGGTATTACATCGACTGAAGCTTTCTTT,CASSFSRPLQGITSTEAFF,-,TRBV27,-,TRBJ1-1
TGTGCCAGCGGCGGGGGGGCTAGTGAGTACACCGGGGAGCTGTTTTTT,CASGGGASEYTGELFF,few,TRBV27,TRBD2,TRBJ2-2
TGTGCCAGCAGGCCTCAGGGGAGTACCTACAATGAGCAGTTCTTC,CASRPQGSTYNEQFF,-,TRBV28,-,TRBJ2-1
TGTGCCAGCAGCGGAGGGGGGGATTACACCATATATTTT,CASSGGGDYTIYF,-,TRBV2,-,TRBJ1-3
TGTGCCAGCAGTGCCCGGGACTACAAGTACGAGCAGTACTTC,CASSARDYKYEQYF,-,TRBV2,TRBD2,TRBJ2-7
TGTGCCAGCAGTTCAATAGTGCATGAAAAACTGTTTTTT,CASSSIVHEKLFF,-,TRBV28,-,TRBJ1-4
TGTGCCAGCCATACAGGGAGCACAGATACGCAGTATTTT,CASHTGSTDTQYF,-,TRBV6-5,-,TRBJ2-3
TGTGCCAGCAGTGACCTGGCAGGGAAAACCTACGAGCAGTACTTC,CASSDLAGKTYEQYF,few,TRBV6-1,-,TRBJ2-7
TGCGCCAGCAGCTTGGATGGGCAGGGCTACACTGAAGCTTTCTTT,CASSLDGQGYTEAFF,-,TRBV5-1,-,TRBJ1-1
TGTGCCAGCAGCTTAGGCCAGGGGGCCTACAATGAGCAGTTCTTC,CASSLGQGAYNEQFF,-,TRBV7-7,TRBD1,TRBJ2-1
TGTGCCAGCAGCGTAGACGAAAGCCAGAACACTGAAGCTTTCTTT,CASSVDESQNTEAFF,-,TRBV9,-,TRBJ1-1